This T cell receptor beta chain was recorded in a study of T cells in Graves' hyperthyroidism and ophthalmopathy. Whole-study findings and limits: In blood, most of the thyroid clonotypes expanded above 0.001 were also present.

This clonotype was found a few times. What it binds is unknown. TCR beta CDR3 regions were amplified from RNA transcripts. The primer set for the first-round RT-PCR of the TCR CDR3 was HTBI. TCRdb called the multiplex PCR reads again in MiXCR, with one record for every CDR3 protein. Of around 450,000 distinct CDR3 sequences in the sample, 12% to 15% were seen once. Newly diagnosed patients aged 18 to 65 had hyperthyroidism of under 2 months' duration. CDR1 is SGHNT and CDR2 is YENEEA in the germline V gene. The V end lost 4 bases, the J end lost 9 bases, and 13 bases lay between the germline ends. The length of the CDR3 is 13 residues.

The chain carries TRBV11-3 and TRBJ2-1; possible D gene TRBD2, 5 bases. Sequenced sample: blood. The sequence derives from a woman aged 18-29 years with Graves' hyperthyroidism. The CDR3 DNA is TGTGCCAGCAGCTCCGGAGCGGACGGTGAGCAGTTCTTC. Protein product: CASSSGADGEQFF. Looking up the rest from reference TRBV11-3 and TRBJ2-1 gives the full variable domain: EAGVVQSPRYKIIEKKQPVAFWCNPISGHNTLYWYLQNLGQGPELLIRYENEEAVDDSQLPKDRFSAERLKGVDSTLKIQPAELGDSAVYLCASSSGADGEQFFGPGTRLTVL.